This T cell receptor (beta chain) was observed in a study of cytomegalovirus exposure and HLA in healthy donors. Study-level points and caveats: Previously analyzed data showed that most TCR beta V segments were productive at a frequency of about 87% or about 30%. In a later analysis, V- and J-gene trimming of beta chains associated with a DCLRE1C missense variant, replicated independently. Later analysis showed most CMV-associated TCR beta chains appearing HLA-restricted.

The donors comprised healthy bone marrow donors. Trimming stripped 2 bases from V and 5 bases from J, with 9 bases between. The CDR3 runs 13 residues. Germline V lookup: CDR1 MNHNS, CDR2 SASEGT. PCR involved 60 Vbeta and 13 Jbeta primers. The repertoire was sequenced with immunoSEQ multiplex PCR; TCRdb's copy has only in-frame clones and lacks some. The sample holds 70,000 to 85,000 clones. About this clone: Its antigen remains unknown.

The gene calls are TRBV6-1 and TRBJ1-2, with D possibly matching TRBD1 (5 bases). This TCR came from a female donor in good health and CMV-seropositive. The sequenced sample consisted of PBMCs. The CDR3 nucleotides read TGTGCCAGCAGTGAACAGGGAATTTATGGCTACACCTTC. Its protein is CASSEQGIYGYTF.